The source of this T cell receptor beta chain is a study of T cells in Graves' hyperthyroidism and ophthalmopathy. The CDR3 regions of TCR beta were amplified from RNA transcripts. Primed by the HTBI set, a first-round RT-PCR was run on the TCR CDR3. TCRdb re-analysed the multiplex PCR reads in MiXCR, keeping a single row per CDR3 protein. The data contain nearly 600,000 distinct CDR3 sequences, 14% of them singletons. The CDR3 length is 12 residues. Per the germline V gene, CDR1 is MNHEY and CDR2 is SVGEGT. V lost 8 bases and J 2 bases, leaving 10 bases between the germline ends. The sample comprised blood. The chain joins TRBV6-2 or TRBV6-3 to TRBJ2-7; D uncertain. This TCR came from a woman under 30 with Graves' ophthalmopathy. In DNA form, the CDR3 reads TGTGCCAGCTACGACCATACCTACGAGCAGTACTTC. Translated: CASYDHTYEQYF.